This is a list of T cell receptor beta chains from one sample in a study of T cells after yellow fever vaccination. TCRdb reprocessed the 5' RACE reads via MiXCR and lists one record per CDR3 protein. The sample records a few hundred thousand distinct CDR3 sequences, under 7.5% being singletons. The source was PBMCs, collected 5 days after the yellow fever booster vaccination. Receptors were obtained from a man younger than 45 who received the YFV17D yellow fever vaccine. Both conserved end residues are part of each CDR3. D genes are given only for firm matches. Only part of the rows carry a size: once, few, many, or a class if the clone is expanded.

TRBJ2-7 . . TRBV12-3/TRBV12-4 CASSFSSLEQYF TGTGCCAGCAGTTTTAGTTCTCTCGAGCAGTACTTC
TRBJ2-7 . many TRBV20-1 CSANEQYF TGCAGTGCGAACGAGCAGTACTTC
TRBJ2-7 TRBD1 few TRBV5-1 CASSAGQGSYEQYF TGCGCCAGCAGCGCGGGACAGGGGTCCTACGAGCAGTACTTC
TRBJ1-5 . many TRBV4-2 CASSQDRDARRQPQHF TGTGCCAGCAGCCAAGATAGGGACGCCCGCCGGCAGCCCCAGCATTTT
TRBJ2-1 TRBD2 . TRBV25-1 CASGGSGGHEQFF TGTGCCAGCGGCGGGAGTGGGGGACATGAGCAGTTCTTC
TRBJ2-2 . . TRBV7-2 CASSLSASTYTGELFF TGTGCCAGCAGCTTATCGGCTAGTACTTACACCGGGGAGCTGTTTTTT
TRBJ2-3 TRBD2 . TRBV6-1 CASSPQGLEYNTDTQYF TGTGCCAGCAGTCCCCAGGGACTAGAATACAACACAGATACGCAGTATTTT
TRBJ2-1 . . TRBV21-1 CASSDWTGDNEQFF TGTGCCAGCAGCGACTGGACAGGGGACAATGAGCAGTTCTTC
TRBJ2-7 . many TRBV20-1 CSARYPTYEQYF TGCAGTGCTAGATATCCTACCTACGAGCAGTACTTC
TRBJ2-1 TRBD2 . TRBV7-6 CASSKAPTGTSGTSSYNEQFF TGTGCCAGCAGCAAAGCCCCCACCGGGACTAGCGGGACCAGCTCCTACAATGAGCAGTTCTTC
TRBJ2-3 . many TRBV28 CASTPQVWRAGTDTQYF TGTGCCAGCACCCCCCAAGTGTGGAGGGCCGGCACAGATACGCAGTATTTT
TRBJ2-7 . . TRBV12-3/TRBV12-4 CASSTQAKGSYEQYF TGTGCCAGCAGTACCCAGGCGAAGGGCTCCTACGAGCAGTACTTC
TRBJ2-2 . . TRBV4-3 CASSPVSGWSPGELFF TGCGCCAGCAGCCCCGTTTCGGGGTGGTCTCCCGGGGAGCTGTTTTTT
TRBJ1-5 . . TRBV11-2 CASSSGQLLQPQHF TGTGCCAGCAGCTCAGGACAGTTACTTCAGCCCCAGCATTTT
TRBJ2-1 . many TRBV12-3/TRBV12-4 CASSLLTFNEQFF TGTGCCAGCAGTTTACTAACGTTCAATGAGCAGTTCTTC
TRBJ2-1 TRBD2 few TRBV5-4 CASGDAASGDGGYNEQFF TGTGCCAGCGGGGATGCGGCTAGCGGAGACGGGGGTTACAATGAGCAGTTCTTC
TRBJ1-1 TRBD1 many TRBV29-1 CSVPGQGRTEAFF TGCAGCGTCCCCGGACAGGGGCGGACTGAAGCTTTCTTT
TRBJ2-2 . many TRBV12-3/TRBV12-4 CASMVGGGGTGELFF TGTGCCAGCATGGTAGGGGGAGGAGGAACCGGGGAGCTGTTTTTT
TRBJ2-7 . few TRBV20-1 CSANTYRDTSYEQYF TGCAGTGCCAACACTTACCGGGACACTTCCTACGAGCAGTACTTC
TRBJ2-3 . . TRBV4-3 CASSQGVAEDTQYF TGCGCCAGCAGCCAAGGCGTAGCGGAAGATACGCAGTATTTT
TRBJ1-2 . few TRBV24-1 CATSDFPQESYGYTF TGTGCCACCAGTGATTTCCCTCAGGAGAGCTATGGCTACACCTTC
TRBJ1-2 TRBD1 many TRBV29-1 CSVGPRVRQGAGGYGYTF TGCAGCGTTGGGCCCCGGGTTCGACAGGGGGCCGGCGGCTATGGCTACACCTTC
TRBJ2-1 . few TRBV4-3 CASSQEDSTYNEQFF TGCGCCAGCAGCCAAGAGGACTCGACTTACAATGAGCAGTTCTTC
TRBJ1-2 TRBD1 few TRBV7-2 CASSLVDRTYGYTF TGTGCCAGCAGCTTAGTGGACAGGACCTATGGCTACACCTTC
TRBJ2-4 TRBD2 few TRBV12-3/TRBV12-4 CASSTRPPSGSSRAKNIQYF TGTGCCAGCAGCACAAGACCCCCTAGCGGGAGTTCCAGAGCCAAAAACATTCAGTACTTC
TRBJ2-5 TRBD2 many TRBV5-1 CASSGTSGKETQYF TGCGCCAGCAGCGGGACTAGCGGGAAGGAGACCCAGTACTTC
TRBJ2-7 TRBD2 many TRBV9 CASSPGLAGAYEQYF TGTGCCAGCAGCCCCGGACTAGCGGGAGCCTACGAGCAGTACTTC
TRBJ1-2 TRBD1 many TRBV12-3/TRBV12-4 CASRGGEQGLGYGYTF TGTGCCAGCAGAGGGGGCGAACAGGGGCTAGGCTATGGCTACACCTTC
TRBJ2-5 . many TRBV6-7 CQASTGSRETQYF TGTCAAGCCAGCACTGGGAGTCGAGAGACCCAGTACTTC
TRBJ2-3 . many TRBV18 CASSIWGTATDTQYF TGTGCCAGCTCAATCTGGGGGACCGCCACAGATACGCAGTATTTT
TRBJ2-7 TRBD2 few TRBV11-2 CASSSAERGSYEQYF TGTGCCAGCAGCTCTGCTGAGCGGGGTTCCTACGAGCAGTACTTC
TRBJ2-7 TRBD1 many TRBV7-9 CASSLETDRGEQYF TGTGCCAGCAGCCTCGAAACTGACAGGGGCGAGCAGTACTTC
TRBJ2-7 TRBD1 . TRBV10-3 CAISESISQGAYEQYF TGTGCCATCAGTGAGTCGATCTCACAGGGGGCCTACGAGCAGTACTTC